What follows are 21 T cell receptor beta chains derived from one specimen sequenced in a study of T cell responses to AZD1222 COVID-19 vaccine. TCRdb's copy holds only in-frame clones and misses some; the assay was immunoSEQ multiplex PCR. The sample has about 130,000 clones, 90% seen once; the top ten hold less than 9%. The sample consisted of peripheral blood, taken on day 0 of AZD1222 vaccination. The origin of the receptors is an adult in good health.

The chain joins TRBV14 to TRBJ1-1; D remains unclear. This CDR3 comprises 14 residues. V dropped 4 bases and J dropped 2 bases, with 11 bases sitting between them. The germline gives CDR1 SGHDN, CDR2 FVKESK. Written as DNA, the CDR3 is TGTGCCAGCAGCCTAGGAGGACTTAACACTGAAGCTTTCTTT. Protein: CASSLGGLNTEAFF.

The chain joins TRBV27 to TRBJ2-5; no reliable D call. This CDR3 is 14 amino acids long. Per the germline V gene, CDR1 is MNHEY and CDR2 is SMNVEV (reference sequence). V gave up 2 bases and J gave up 5 bases, with 12 bases separating them. In DNA form, the CDR3 reads TGTGCCAGCAGTTTAAGCCTCCTCTGGGAGACCCAGTACTTC. It is translated as CASSLSLLWETQYF.

V usage is TRBV11-2 and J usage is TRBJ2-7, with D unresolved. This CDR3 has 13 amino acids. Germline assignment: CDR1 SGHAT and CDR2 FQNNGV. V lost 3 bases, J lost 5 bases, and 11 bases lay in between. CDR3 bases: TGTGCCAGCAGCTTCGGTCCGTGGAACGAGCAGTACTTC. Amino acids: CASSFGPWNEQYF. The whole variable domain, filled in from reference TRBV11-2 and TRBJ2-7, reads EAGVAQSPRYKIIEKRQSVAFWCNPISGHATLYWYQQILGQGPKLLIQFQNNGVVDDSQLPKDRFSAERLKGVDSTLKIQPAKLEDSAVYLCASSFGPWNEQYFGPGTRLTVT.

V usage is TRBV27 and J usage is TRBJ1-4; no firm D call. Germline V gene data show CDR1 as MNHEY and CDR2 as SMNVEV (reference sequence). CDR3 length equals 15 residues. Trimming stripped 2 bases from V and 0 bases from J, with 7 bases between. The CDR3 DNA follows: TGTGCCAGCAGTTTAATCCATGCAACTAATGAAAAACTGTTTTTT. Translating it yields CASSLIHATNEKLFF.

This clone qualifies as medium-sized. The chain recombines TRBV14 with TRBJ2-7, with unresolved D. There are 11 residues in the CDR3. CDR1 and CDR2 (germline): SGHDN, FVKESK. The V and J ends lost 2 bases and 3 bases respectively, with 2 bases between them. CDR3 DNA: TGTGCCAGCAGCCAATTCTACGAGCAGTACTTC. As protein: CASSQFYEQYF.

The chain links TRBV24-1 to TRBJ2-7; D remains unclear. CDR1 is KGHDR, CDR2 SFDVKD, per germline. V shed 4 bases and J shed 2 bases, with 8 bases lying between them. The CDR3 contains 13 residues. The CDR3 nucleotides are TGTGCCACCAGTGACCCCGGTACCTACGAGCAGTACTTC. This gives the protein CATSDPGTYEQYF.

V usage is TRBV6-5 and J usage is TRBJ2-4, with 7 bases matching TRBD1. The CDR3 has 13 residues. Trimming removed 8 bases from V and 12 bases from J; junction bases left unmatched: 13. Looked up from germline, CDR1 is MNHEY and CDR2 is SVGAGI. CDR3 region: CASGESRDRPQYF. The CDR3 nucleotides read TGTGCCAGCGGAGAAAGCCGGGACAGACCTCAGTACTTC.

This chain connects TRBV19 to TRBJ1-2; no clear D gene. The germline V and J ends were trimmed by 10 bases and 4 bases, with 19 bases remaining between them. Germline V gene data show CDR1 as LNHDA and CDR2 as SQIVND (reference sequence). The CDR3 covers 14 residues. DNA for the CDR3: TGTGCCACCAGCCCGGCCCAGTCCTCCTATGGCTACACCTTC. Translating it yields CATSPAQSSYGYTF. The full variable domain, in which reference TRBV19 and TRBJ1-2 provide the parts outside the CDR3, is DGGITQSPKYLFRKEGQNVTLSCEQNLNHDAMYWYRQDPGQGLRLIYYSQIVNDFQKGDIAEGYSVSREKKESFPLTVTSAQKNPTAFYLCATSPAQSSYGYTFGSGTRLTVV.

The chain has TRBV6-5 and TRBJ2-7; D is uncertain. Germline CDR1 MNHEY, CDR2 SVGAGI. The CDR3 spans 14 residues. Trimming took off 6 bases at V and 9 bases at J, with 21 bases between the two ends. CDR3 in amino acids: CASRQTFQSPWQYF. The CDR3 nucleotides are TGTGCCAGCAGACAGACATTCCAATCACCCTGGCAGTACTTC.

The rearrangement joins TRBV19 to TRBJ1-1, with D uncertain. The germline gives CDR1 LNHDA, CDR2 SQIVND (reference sequence). The V end was cut by 6 bases, the J end by 5 bases, with 13 bases between. This CDR3 spans 13 amino acids. In DNA, the CDR3 is TGTGCCAGTAGCGTAGACCCCTGGACTGAAGCTTTCTTT. Encoded protein: CASSVDPWTEAFF.

The chain links TRBV10-1 to TRBJ1-5; no reliable D call. The V gene lost 8 bases and the J gene lost 3 bases, with 8 bases spanning the gap. CDR3 length: 12 amino acids. The V gene's germline CDR1 is WNHNN and CDR2 SYGVQD (reference sequence). CDR3 DNA sequence: TGCGCCAGCCTCCTCCTCAATCAGCCCCAGCATTTT. This translates into CASLLLNQPQHF.

The chain is built from TRBV9 and TRBJ2-3; possible D gene TRBD1, 6 bases. Per the germline V gene, CDR1 is SGDLS and CDR2 is YYNGEE. V lost 0 bases to trimming and J lost 0 bases, with 14 bases between them. The CDR3 extends over 17 amino acids. The CDR3 reads CASSVASGVMSTDTQYF. The CDR3 DNA reads as TGTGCCAGCAGCGTAGCATCAGGGGTGATGAGCACAGATACGCAGTATTTT. Combining the CDR3 with reference TRBV9 and TRBJ2-3 gives the whole variable domain DSGVTQTPKHLITATGQRVTLRCSPRSGDLSVYWYQQSLDQGLQFLIQYYNGEERAKGNILERFSAQQFPDLHSELNLSSLELGDSALYFCASSVASGVMSTDTQYFGPGTRLTVL.

This chain joins TRBV4-3 and TRBJ1-5; D is ambiguous. V was shortened by 4 bases and J by 2 bases, with 15 bases between the two germline ends. The germline V gene has CDR1 LGHNA and CDR2 YSLEER. The CDR3 contains 16 residues. The CDR3: CASSLPSGGGNQPQHF. The CDR3, as DNA: TGCGCCAGCAGCCTGCCGAGTGGCGGCGGCAATCAGCCCCAGCATTTT.

V is TRBV5-8 and J is TRBJ1-4, with TRBD1 identical over 10 bases. The V gene end was trimmed by 4 bases and the J gene end by 7 bases; junction bases not matched to a gene: 1. The CDR3 sequence is 13 residues long. Germline values: CDR1 SGHTS, CDR2 YDEGEE. The CDR3, as DNA: TGTGCCAGCAGCCGGGACAGGGGTGAAAAACTGTTTTTT. This gives the protein CASSRDRGEKLFF. The whole variable domain, filled in from reference TRBV5-8 and TRBJ1-4, reads EAGVTQSPTHLIKTRGQQATLRCSPISGHTSVYWYQQALGLGLQFLLWYDEGEERNRGNFPPRFSGRQFPNYSSELNVNALELEDSALYLCASSRDRGEKLFFGSGTQLSVL.

The V call is TRBV4-1, the J call TRBJ2-7, with TRBD1 matching over 10 bases. The J segment lost 5 bases and the V segment lost 0 bases, leaving 4 bases of the junction unmatched. Germline values: CDR1 MGHRA, CDR2 YSYEKL. The CDR3 totals 15 residues. This CDR3 reads CASSQDLTGGDEQYF. The CDR3 DNA reads TGCGCCAGCAGCCAAGATTTGACAGGGGGCGACGAGCAGTACTTC.

The rearrangement links TRBV4-3 to TRBJ2-1; no definite D call. V lost 0 bases and J lost 7, with 19 bases in between. This CDR3 spans 17 amino acids. CDR1 and CDR2 (germline): LGHNA, YSLEER. The CDR3 DNA sequence: TGCGCCAGCAGCCAAGACACCGAGAAGGTACCGTTTAATGAGCAGTTCTTC. Protein product: CASSQDTEKVPFNEQFF.

The chain is built from TRBV7-2 and TRBJ2-7, with TRBD1 matching 8 bases. Germline CDR1 is SGHTA and CDR2 is FQGNSA. After removal of 7 bases from V and 0 bases from J, the junction contained 8 bases not matched to a gene. The CDR3 sequence is 15 residues long. The CDR3 DNA reads as TGTGCCAGCATTGGACAGGGATCGACCTCCTACGAGCAGTACTTC. Amino acid sequence: CASIGQGSTSYEQYF.

This clone was seen once. The V call is TRBV3-1 (or the pseudogene TRBV3-2), the J call TRBJ2-3, with D hard to call. The CDR3 sequence is 12 residues long. V was cut by 5 bases and J by 1 base, with 4 bases left in between. Germline V CDR1 and CDR2: LGHDT, YNNKEL (reference sequence). The CDR3 protein is CASSGGTDTQYF. The CDR3 DNA is TGTGCCAGCAGCGGGGGCACAGATACGCAGTATTTT.

The chain employs TRBV4-2 and TRBJ1-1; D gene uncertain. CDR3 size: 18 residues. Germline V gene sequence: CDR1 LGHNA, CDR2 YNFKEQ. The V and J ends lost 1 base and 6 bases respectively, with 24 bases between them. CDR3 sequence (DNA): TGTGCCAGCAGCCAAGTCAGGCCGGCCAGTCGACTTGGCGCTGAAGCTTTCTTT. Protein sequence: CASSQVRPASRLGAEAFF.

The chain is built from TRBV6-4 and TRBJ1-6; 10 positions match TRBD1. This CDR3 has 16 amino acids. Germline assignment: CDR1 MRHNA and CDR2 SNTAGT. J was trimmed by 9 bases and V by 3 bases; bases with no gene match: 8. The CDR3 region is CASSERGQGSSSPLHF. Here the CDR3 DNA reads TGTGCCAGCAGTGAACGGGGACAGGGGTCTAGTTCACCCCTCCACTTT.

The chain recombines TRBV7-2 with TRBJ1-4, with a weak D call TRBD1 (6 bases). The V gene's germline CDR1 is SGHTA and CDR2 FQGNSA. V lost 4 bases and J 0 bases, leaving 9 bases between the germline ends. This CDR3 spans 15 amino acids. The chain's CDR3 is CASSSRTATNEKLFF. The CDR3 DNA sequence: TGTGCCAGCAGCTCACGGACAGCAACTAATGAAAAACTGTTTTTT.